Below are 11 T cell receptor beta chains sequenced from a single sample in a study of T cells after posttransplantation cyclophosphamide. TCRdb's copy holds only in-frame clones and misses some; the assay was immunoSEQ multiplex PCR. The table records 850 to 950 clones, around 64% of them present only once. Treatment was busulfan-fludarabine conditioning, a marrow graft, and cyclophosphamide on days +3 and +4. Sequencing used CD8+ T cells sorted from PBMCs, obtained 84 days after allogeneic stem cell transplant with posttransplant cyclophosphamide. These receptors were obtained from a male patient aged 25 to 39 who received an allogeneic stem cell transplant from a related donor, was CMV-positive, and had no GVHD. Some T cells may be the graft donor's.

Comment on this clone: Germline and junction disagree at one end, which may indicate a read error. The identical CDR3 is also encoded by other nucleotide sequences in the sample. V is TRBV4-1 and J is TRBJ1-1, with D possibly being TRBD1 (5 bases). Looked up from germline, CDR1 is MGHRA and CDR2 is YSYEKL. The CDR3 loop spans 12 amino acids. CDR3 residues: CASSQAAGEAFF. The CDR3, as DNA: TGTGCCAGCAGCCAAGCTGCAGGGGAAGCTTTCTTT.

This chain connects TRBV5-4 to TRBJ2-5; 7 nucleotides align to TRBD2. V dropped 2 bases and J dropped 2; count of bases not matched to a gene: 6. Germline assignment: CDR1 SGHNT and CDR2 YYREEE (reference sequence). The length of the CDR3 is 15 residues. CDR3 sequence reads: CASSFGPGGQETQYF. The CDR3 DNA follows: TGTGCCAGCAGCTTCGGCCCCGGGGGGCAAGAGACCCAGTACTTC.

The chain employs TRBV7-8 and TRBJ2-1, with D unresolved. From germline, CDR1 is SGHVS and CDR2 FQNEAQ. CDR3 size: 12 residues. Trimming cost V 3 bases and J 8 bases, with 8 bases left between them. The CDR3 DNA is TGTGCCAGCAGCTTTGCGGTCGATGAGCAGTTCTTC. Amino acid sequence: CASSFAVDEQFF.

This clone appeared a few times. This chain joins TRBV5-4 and TRBJ2-2; 8 bases match TRBD2. This CDR3 region has 14 residues. V shed 4 bases, J shed 6 bases, and the junction held 5 bases outside the gene matches. Germline V CDR1 and CDR2: SGHNT, YYREEE (reference sequence). For the CDR3, the DNA is TGTGCCAGCAGCCAAGGACTAGCCCCCGGGGAGCTGTTTTTT. It translates to CASSQGLAPGELFF.

This clone was observed a handful of times. The chain is built from TRBV9 and TRBJ1-1; a weak D match, TRBD1 (6 bases). Trimming removed 0 bases from V and 1 base from J, with 10 bases in between. The length of the CDR3 is 15 residues. Germline CDR1 and CDR2: SGDLS and YYNGEE. CDR3 sequence: CASSVVQGQNTEAFF. Here the CDR3 DNA reads TGTGCCAGCAGCGTAGTGCAGGGACAGAACACTGAAGCTTTCTTT. The full variable domain, rest sourced from reference TRBV9 and TRBJ1-1, is DSGVTQTPKHLITATGQRVTLRCSPRSGDLSVYWYQQSLDQGLQFLIQYYNGEERAKGNILERFSAQQFPDLHSELNLSSLELGDSALYFCASSVVQGQNTEAFFGQGTRLTVV.

V gene TRBV4-1 combines with J gene TRBJ1-1; D is perhaps TRBD1 (5 bases). Trimming removed 7 bases at V and 4 bases at J, with 10 bases between. Germline V lookup: CDR1 MGHRA, CDR2 YSYEKL. This CDR3 region has 12 residues. Written as DNA, the CDR3 is TGCGCCAGCACGGGGGTATCCACTGAAGCTTTCTTT. Translation gives CASTGVSTEAFF.

The V and J genes are TRBV11-2 and TRBJ1-2, with D possibly TRBD1 on 5 matching bases. This CDR3 contains 18 residues. Germline V lookup: CDR1 SGHAT, CDR2 FQNNGV. The V gene lost 1 base and the J gene lost 2 bases, with 20 bases spanning the gap. The CDR3 sequence: CASSLALPGADMNYGYTF. DNA for the CDR3: TGTGCCAGCAGCTTAGCGCTTCCTGGGGCAGACATGAACTATGGCTACACCTTC.

This chain links TRBV28 with TRBJ1-4, with D perhaps TRBD1 (6 bases). The CDR3 consists of 13 residues. Trimming left V 8 bases short and J 10 bases short, with 17 bases between. The germline CDR1 and CDR2 sequences are MDHEN and SYDVKM. CDR3 DNA: TGTGCCAGCCTTGAGGGGGAGGGGAGAAAACTGTTTTTT. It codes for CASLEGEGRKLFF.

This clone has a handful of counts. V gene TRBV4-1 combines with J gene TRBJ2-7, with D tentatively TRBD2 (6 bases). CDR3 length: 16 residues. V lost 3 bases, J lost 3 bases, and 18 bases lay in between. Germline CDR1 and CDR2: MGHRA and YSYEKL. Here the CDR3 DNA reads TGCGCCAGCAGCCAGATGAGTAGGAGGGGACTCTACGAGCAGTACTTC. Its translation: CASSQMSRRGLYEQYF.

This clone has just a few counts. The CDR3 bases are TGTGCCAGCAGCTTGGAGTCAGGGGGGGAGCTGTTTTTT. Translated, it gives CASSLESGGELFF. The chain carries TRBV5-4 and TRBJ2-2; tentatively, D is TRBD1 (5 bases). Germline lookup yields CDR1 SGHNT and CDR2 YYREEE (reference sequence). Between the trimmed V and J ends, which lost 0 bases and 8 bases, there was a span of 8 bases. There are 13 residues in the CDR3.

The V gene is TRBV6-6, the J gene TRBJ2-7; TRBD1 is a possible D gene (6 bases). In germline, CDR1 is MNHNY, CDR2 SVGAGI (reference sequence). V shed 6 bases and J shed 3 bases, with 12 bases lying between them. CDR3 length equals 13 residues. CDR3 DNA sequence: TGTGCCAGCAGCCCCGGACAGTTCTACGAGCAGTACTTC. This translates into CASSPGQFYEQYF.